This T cell receptor (beta chain) was documented in a study of T cells in Graves' hyperthyroidism and ophthalmopathy. The study's findings and limits: In simple terms, a model built on 13 V-J features told ophthalmopathy apart from stable hyperthyroidism. With a median lead of approximately six months before onset, the model predicted ophthalmopathy.

V was clipped by 10 bases and J by 5 bases; unmatched bases: 8. The germline CDR1 and CDR2 sequences are MNHNS and SASEGT. CDR3 size: 13 residues. This clonotype was detected many times. The antigen is unknown. Patients showing uncontrolled infection, other autoimmune disease, pregnancy or lactation were ineligible. TCR beta CDR3 region amplification was performed from RNA transcripts. HTBI primers were the set used in a first-round RT-PCR of the TCR CDR3. TCRdb analysed the multiplex PCR reads with MiXCR anew, one entry per CDR3 protein. The sample yields about half a million distinct CDR3 sequences, more than 15% seen once.

This TCR was sampled from a woman aged 25 to 45 with Graves' ophthalmopathy. The source material was blood. The V and J genes are TRBV6-1 and TRBJ2-1; 7 bases are shared with TRBD1. As DNA, the CDR3 is TGTGCCACTCGCCGGGACAGAAACAATGAGCAGTTCTTC. Its translation: CATRRDRNNEQFF.